These 5 T cell receptor beta chains were sequenced from one sample in a study of blood T cell repertoires in COVID-19. Method: immunoSEQ multiplex PCR; TCRdb's copy keeps in-frame clones and lacks some. Of hundreds of thousands of clones in the sample, roughly 89% were seen once. What was sequenced was peripheral blood. Every receptor here comes from a young woman with active or convalescent COVID-19.

The gene calls are TRBV7-8 and TRBJ2-3; D perhaps matches TRBD2 (7 bases). The CDR3 is 15 amino acids. Per the germline V gene, CDR1 is SGHVS and CDR2 is FQNEAQ. Deletions cut 5 bases from V and 5 bases from J, with 17 bases between. In DNA, the CDR3 is TGTGCCAGCAGCCCCCTGGCGGGGGCGGGAGATACGCAGTATTTT. Protein sequence: CASSPLAGAGDTQYF.

This chain connects TRBV5-5 to TRBJ1-2; weak D call: TRBD1 (5 bases). Germline V gene sequence: CDR1 SGHKS, CDR2 YYEKEE (reference sequence). The CDR3 length is 14 residues. The V end lost 0 bases, the J end lost 5 bases, and 11 bases lay between the germline ends. The CDR3 nucleotides are TGTGCCAGCAGCTTGGTAGCGGGGGGATATGGCTACACCTTC. It yields the protein CASSLVAGGYGYTF.

This chain uses TRBV10-2 with TRBJ1-6; TRBD1 matches at 7 bases. Germline assignment: CDR1 WSHSY and CDR2 SAAADI. This CDR3 spans 17 amino acids. The V segment lost 2 bases and the J segment 6 bases; nucleotides outside the gene matches: 10. CDR3 loop: CASSERRGDISNSPLHF. Written as DNA, the CDR3 is TGCGCCAGCAGTGAGCGCAGGGGGGATATCAGTAATTCACCCCTCCACTTT.

The V gene is TRBV19, the J gene TRBJ2-1; no reliable D call. This CDR3 contains 14 residues. CDR1 LNHDA and CDR2 SQIVND come from the germline V gene (reference sequence). With 2 bases removed from V and 2 bases from J, the gap between germline ends came to 7 bases. The CDR3 coding sequence is TGTGCCAGTAGTATACCCACTACCTACAATGAGCAGTTCTTC. Amino acids: CASSIPTTYNEQFF.

This chain links TRBV19 with TRBJ1-3; TRBD1 might be the D (5 bases). Trimming removed 7 bases from V and 0 bases from J, with 16 bases in between. The germline CDR1 and CDR2 sequences are LNHDA and SQIVND (reference sequence). The CDR3 sequence is 16 residues long. The CDR3 sequence is CASTGGTLSSGNTIYF. The CDR3 bases are TGTGCCAGTACGGGGGGGACCTTGAGCTCTGGAAACACCATATATTTT.